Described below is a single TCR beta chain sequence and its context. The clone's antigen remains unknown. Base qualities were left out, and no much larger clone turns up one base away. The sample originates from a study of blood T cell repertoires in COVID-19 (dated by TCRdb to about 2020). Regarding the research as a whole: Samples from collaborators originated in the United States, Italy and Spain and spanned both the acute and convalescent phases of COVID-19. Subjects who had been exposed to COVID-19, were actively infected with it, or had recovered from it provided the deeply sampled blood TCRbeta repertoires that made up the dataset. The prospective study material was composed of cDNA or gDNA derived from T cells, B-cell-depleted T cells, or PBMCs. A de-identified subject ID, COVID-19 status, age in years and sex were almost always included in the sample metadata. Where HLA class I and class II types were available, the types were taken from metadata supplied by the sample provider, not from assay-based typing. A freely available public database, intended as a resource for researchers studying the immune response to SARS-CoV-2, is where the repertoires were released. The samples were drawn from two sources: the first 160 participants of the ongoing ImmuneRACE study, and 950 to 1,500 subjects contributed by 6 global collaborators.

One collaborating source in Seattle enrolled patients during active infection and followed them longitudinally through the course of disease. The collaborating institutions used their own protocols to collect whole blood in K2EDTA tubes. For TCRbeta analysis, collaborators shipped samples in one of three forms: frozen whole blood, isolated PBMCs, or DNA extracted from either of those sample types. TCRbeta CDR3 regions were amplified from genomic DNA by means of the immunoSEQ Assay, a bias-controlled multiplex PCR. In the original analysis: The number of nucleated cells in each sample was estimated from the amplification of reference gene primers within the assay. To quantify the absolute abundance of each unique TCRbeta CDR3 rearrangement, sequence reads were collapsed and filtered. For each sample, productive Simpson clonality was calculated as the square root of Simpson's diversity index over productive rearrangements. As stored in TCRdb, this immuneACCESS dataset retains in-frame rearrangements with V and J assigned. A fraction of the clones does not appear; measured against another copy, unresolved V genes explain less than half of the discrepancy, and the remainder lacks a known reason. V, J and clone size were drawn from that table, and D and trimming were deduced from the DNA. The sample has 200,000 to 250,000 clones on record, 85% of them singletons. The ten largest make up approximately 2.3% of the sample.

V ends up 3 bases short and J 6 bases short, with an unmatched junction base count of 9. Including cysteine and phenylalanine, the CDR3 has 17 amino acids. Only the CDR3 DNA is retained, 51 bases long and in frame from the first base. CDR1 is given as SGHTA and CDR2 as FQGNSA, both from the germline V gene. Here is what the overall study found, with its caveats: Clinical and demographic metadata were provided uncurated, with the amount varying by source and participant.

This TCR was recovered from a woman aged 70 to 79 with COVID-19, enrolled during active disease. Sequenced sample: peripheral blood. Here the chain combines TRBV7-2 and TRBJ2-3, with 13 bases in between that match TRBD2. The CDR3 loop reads CASSFHPGLAGWDTQYF. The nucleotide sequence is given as TGTGCCAGCAGCTTCCACCCGGGACTAGCGGGGTGGGATACGCAGTATTTT.